The subject of this entry is one T cell receptor (beta chain). The antigen is unknown. PCR involved 60 Vbeta and 13 Jbeta primers. TCRdb's copy holds only in-frame clones and misses some; the assay was immunoSEQ multiplex PCR. In total, the table holds 45,000 to 65,000 clones. This specimen belongs to a study of cytomegalovirus exposure and HLA in healthy donors. Across the whole study: Early on, a data release was issued that held roughly 86 million unique TCRs from HLA-typed donors.

Whole-study findings and limits: Association with HLA alleles at 0.05 false discovery rate was found for 15,000 or so TCR beta sequences in a later analysis.

The TCR comes from a man between 18 and 35 years old in good health and CMV-seropositive. Source material: PBMCs.

This chain's CDR3 is CSVEKPDTGELFF. CDR3 sequence (DNA): TGCAGCGTTGAGAAACCAGACACCGGGGAGCTGTTTTTT. The chain has TRBV29-1 and TRBJ2-2, with no clear D. Germline assignment: CDR1 SQVTM and CDR2 ANQGSEA. Trimming cost V 3 bases and J 3 bases, with 8 bases left between them. The CDR3 extends over 13 amino acids.